This paragraph reports one T cell receptor beta chain. Using its own MiXCR run on the RACE reads, TCRdb lists one record per CDR3 protein. Found here are tens of thousands of distinct CDR3 sequences, 9% to 9.5% of them singletons; the top ten hold approximately 12%. The source of the sample is a study of human T cells and chemical hapten exposure. Turning to the study itself: 2% DPC applied to a roughly 2 cm by roughly 2 cm arm area sensitized donors. Each week of the roughly 22-week study, patients had diphenylcyclopropenone applied to the scalp.

V lost 0 bases and J lost 0, with 3 bases in between. CDR3 length: 14 amino acids. CDR1 MGHDK and CDR2 SYGVNS come from the germline V gene. Time point reported: patch test 1, 2 weeks after DPC sensitization. Sample treatment: therapeutic diphenylcyclopropenone sensitization with weekly scalp DPC. This chain connects TRBV25-1 to TRBJ1-3, with D unclear. The TCR originated in a woman in her forties with alopecia areata. Some clones in this sample may be carry-over from other donors' samples. This material consisted of whole blood, taken in connection with sensitization to the hapten diphenylcyclopropenone (DPC). The CDR3 DNA follows: TGTGCCAGCAGTGAATATGCCTCTGGAAACACCATATATTTT. Protein: CASSEYASGNTIYF.